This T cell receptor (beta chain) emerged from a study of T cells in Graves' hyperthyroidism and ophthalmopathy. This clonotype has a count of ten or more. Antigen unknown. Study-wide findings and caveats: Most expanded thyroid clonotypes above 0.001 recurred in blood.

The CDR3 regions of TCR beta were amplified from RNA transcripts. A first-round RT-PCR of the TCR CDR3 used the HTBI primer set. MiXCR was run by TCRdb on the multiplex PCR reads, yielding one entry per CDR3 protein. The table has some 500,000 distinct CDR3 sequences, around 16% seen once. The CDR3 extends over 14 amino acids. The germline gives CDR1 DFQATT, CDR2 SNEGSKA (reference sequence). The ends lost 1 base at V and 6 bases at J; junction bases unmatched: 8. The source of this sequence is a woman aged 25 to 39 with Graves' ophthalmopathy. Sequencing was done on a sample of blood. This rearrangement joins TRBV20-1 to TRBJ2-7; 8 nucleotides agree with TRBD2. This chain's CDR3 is CSARVSGSSGEQYF. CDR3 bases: TGCAGTGCTAGAGTCAGCGGGAGTTCAGGCGAGCAGTACTTC.